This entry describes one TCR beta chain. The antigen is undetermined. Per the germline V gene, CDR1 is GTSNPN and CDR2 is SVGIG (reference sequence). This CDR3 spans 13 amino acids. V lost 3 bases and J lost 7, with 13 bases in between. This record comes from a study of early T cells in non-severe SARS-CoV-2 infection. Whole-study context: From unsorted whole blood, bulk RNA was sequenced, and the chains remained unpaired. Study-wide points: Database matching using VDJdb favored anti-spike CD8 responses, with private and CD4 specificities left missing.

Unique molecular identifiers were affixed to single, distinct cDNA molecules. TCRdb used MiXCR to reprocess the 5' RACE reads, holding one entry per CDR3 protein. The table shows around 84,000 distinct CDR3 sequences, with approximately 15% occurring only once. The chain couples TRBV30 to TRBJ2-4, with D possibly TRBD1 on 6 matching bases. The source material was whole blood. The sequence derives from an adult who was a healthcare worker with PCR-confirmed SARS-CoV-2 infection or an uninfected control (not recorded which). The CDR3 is CAWRATRGNIQYF. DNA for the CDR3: TGTGCCTGGAGGGCAACTAGGGGGAACATTCAGTACTTC.